The clone carrying this T cell receptor (beta chain) was counted ten times or more. The target antigen is unknown. V was clipped by 1 base and J by 0 bases; unmatched bases: 6. CDR1 is SEHNR, CDR2 FQNEAQ, per germline (reference sequence). CDR3 length: 17 residues. This entry belongs to a study of blood T cells in healthy people across ages. Total RNA, at least 6 micrograms per sample, was extracted from PBMCs. Study-wide results and limits: Diversity figures derived from one million T cells were judged to underestimate the true value. A roughly linear fall in TCR beta diversity per million T cells was seen with increasing age.

It was with a sample-barcoded 5' primer and a J-beta primer mix that a second PCR of roughly 7 to 12 cycles was run. All samples gave at least 3 million CDR3-containing paired-end reads. TCRdb re-called the 5' RACE reads with MiXCR, one entry per CDR3 protein. The table records hundreds of thousands of distinct CDR3 sequences, about 30% of them present only once. The sample consisted of blood. This chain connects TRBV7-9 to TRBJ2-5; TRBD1 aligns across 9 bases. This receptor was taken from a woman older than 75 in good health. CDR3 region: CASSLGGTGSYQETQYF. The DNA of the CDR3 is TGTGCCAGCAGCTTAGGGGGGACAGGGTCTTACCAAGAGACCCAGTACTTC.